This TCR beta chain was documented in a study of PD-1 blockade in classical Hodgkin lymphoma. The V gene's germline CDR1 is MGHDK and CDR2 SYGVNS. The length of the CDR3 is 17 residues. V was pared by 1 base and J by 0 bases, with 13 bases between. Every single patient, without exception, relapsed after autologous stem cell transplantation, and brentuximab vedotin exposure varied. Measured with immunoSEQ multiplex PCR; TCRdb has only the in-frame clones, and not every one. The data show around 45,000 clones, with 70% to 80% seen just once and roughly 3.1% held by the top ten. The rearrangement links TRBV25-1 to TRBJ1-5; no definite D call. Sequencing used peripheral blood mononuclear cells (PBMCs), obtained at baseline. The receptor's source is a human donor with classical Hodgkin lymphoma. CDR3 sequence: CASSESRQSDSNQPQHF. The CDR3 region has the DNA TGTGCCAGCAGTGAATCTCGGCAGAGTGATAGCAATCAGCCCCAGCATTTT. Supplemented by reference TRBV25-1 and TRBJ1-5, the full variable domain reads EADIYQTPRYLVIGTGKKITLECSQTMGHDKMYWYQQDPGMELHLIHYSYGVNSTEKGDLSSESTVSRIRTEHFPLTLESARPSHTSQYLCASSESRQSDSNQPQHFGDGTRLSIL.